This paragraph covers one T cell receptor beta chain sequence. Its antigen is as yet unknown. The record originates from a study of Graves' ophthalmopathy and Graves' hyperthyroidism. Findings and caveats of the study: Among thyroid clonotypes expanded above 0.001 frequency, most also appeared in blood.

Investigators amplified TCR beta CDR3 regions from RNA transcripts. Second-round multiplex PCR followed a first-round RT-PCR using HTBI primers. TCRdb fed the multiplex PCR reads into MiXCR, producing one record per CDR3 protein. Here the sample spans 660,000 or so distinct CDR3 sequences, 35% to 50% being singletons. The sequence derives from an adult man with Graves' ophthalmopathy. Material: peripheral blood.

In DNA form, the CDR3 reads TGTGCCAGCAGCTTAACAAGACTCCAAGAGACCCAGTACTTC. Translation gives CASSLTRLQETQYF. The V call is TRBV5-6, the J call TRBJ2-5, with unresolved D. Germline CDR1 is SGHDT and CDR2 is YYEEEE. The CDR3 has 14 residues. V dropped 2 bases and J dropped 1 base, with 9 bases sitting between them.